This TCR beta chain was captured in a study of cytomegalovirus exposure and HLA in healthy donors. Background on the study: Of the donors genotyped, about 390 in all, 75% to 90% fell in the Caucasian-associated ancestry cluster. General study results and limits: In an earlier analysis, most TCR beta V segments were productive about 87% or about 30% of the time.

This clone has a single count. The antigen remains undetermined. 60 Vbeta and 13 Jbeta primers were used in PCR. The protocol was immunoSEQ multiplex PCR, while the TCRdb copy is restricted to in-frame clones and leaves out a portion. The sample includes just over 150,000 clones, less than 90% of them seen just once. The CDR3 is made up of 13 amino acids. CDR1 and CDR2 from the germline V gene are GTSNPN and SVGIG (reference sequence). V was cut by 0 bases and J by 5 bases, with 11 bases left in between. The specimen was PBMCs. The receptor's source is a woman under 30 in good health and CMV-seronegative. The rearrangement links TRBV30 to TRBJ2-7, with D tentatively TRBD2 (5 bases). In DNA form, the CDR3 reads TGTGCCTGGAGTGTAAGAGCGGATAACGAGCAGTACTTC. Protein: CAWSVRADNEQYF.